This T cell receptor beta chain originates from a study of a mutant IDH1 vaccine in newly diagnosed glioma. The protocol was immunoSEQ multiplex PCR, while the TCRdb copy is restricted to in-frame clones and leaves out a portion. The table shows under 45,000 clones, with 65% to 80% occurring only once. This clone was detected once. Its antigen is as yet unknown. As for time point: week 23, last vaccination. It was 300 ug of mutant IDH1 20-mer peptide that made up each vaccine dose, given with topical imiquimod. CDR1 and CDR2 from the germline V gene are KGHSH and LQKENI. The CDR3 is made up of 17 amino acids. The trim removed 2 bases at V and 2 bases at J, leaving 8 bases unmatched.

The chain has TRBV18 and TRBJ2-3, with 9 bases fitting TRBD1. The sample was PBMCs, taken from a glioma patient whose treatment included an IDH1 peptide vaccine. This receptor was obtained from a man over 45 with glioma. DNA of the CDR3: TGTGCCAGCTCACCAACGCCGGGACAGGGAGACACAGATACGCAGTATTTT. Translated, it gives CASSPTPGQGDTDTQYF.